The entry below describes one TCR beta chain. Enrolled through a virtual design, the participants were between roughly 18 and 90 years of age and came from about two dozen US areas. This record belongs to a study of blood T cell repertoires in COVID-19. Study as a whole: The study drew acute and convalescent COVID-19 samples from the United States, Italy and Spain.

The junction had 5 bases not matched to a gene; V was cut back by 4 bases and J by 3 bases. Germline CDR1 is ENHRY and CDR2 is SYGVKD. The CDR3 has 14 amino acids. In the study's own analysis: Amplified reference gene primers provided the basis for estimating nucleated cell counts. TCRdb keeps only in-frame clones here, not all; method: immunoSEQ multiplex PCR. That table furnishes V, J and clone size, whereas the DNA furnished D and trimming. The data contain about 400,000 clones, around 87% of them singletons. The sample was PBMCs or T cells enriched from blood (not recorded which). The sequence was obtained from a woman aged 25 to 45 with acute COVID-19. The J gene is TRBJ1-1, the V gene TRBV10-3; 7 positions agree with TRBD1. Written as DNA, the CDR3 is TGTGCCATCAGTGCATCCGACAGGGACACTGAAGCTTTCTTT. Translated, it gives CAISASDRDTEAFF.